This passage covers 25 T cell receptor beta chains from one sample sequenced in a study of CD8 T cells in Susac syndrome. A quantity of about 0.45 to 1 ug RNA underwent reverse transcription using random hexamers. TCRdb redid the calling of the immunoSEQ multiplex PCR reads with MiXCR, one entry per CDR3 protein. Seen here are more than 200,000 distinct CDR3 sequences, 85% to 95% observed once, and the top ten hold about 0.07%. The sample consisted of CD4+ T cells from PBMCs. Receptors originate from a human donor with multiple sclerosis.

This chain connects TRBV12-3 or TRBV12-4 to TRBJ2-3; 10 bases are shared with TRBD2. The CDR3 contains 15 residues. V trimming: 6 bases; J trimming: 0 bases; junction bases outside the gene matches: 3. The CDR3 DNA sequence: TGTGCCAGCAGAACTAGCGGGGTTAGCACAGATACGCAGTATTTT. Translated, it gives CASRTSGVSTDTQYF.

The CDR3 protein is CASSGPTGGSVGGEQYV. The CDR3 nucleotides read TGTGCCAGCAGTGGCCCGACAGGGGGCTCCGTAGGGGGCGAGCAGTACGTC. The chain recombines TRBV28 with TRBJ2-7, with 10 bases identical to TRBD1. Unmatched junction bases numbered 16, after V lost 5 bases and J lost 6 bases. This CDR3 is 17 amino acids long. Germline V CDR1 and CDR2: MDHEN, SYDVKM.

This rearrangement joins TRBV5-1 to TRBJ1-5, with D perhaps TRBD1 (5 bases). Trimming took 0 bases from V and 2 from J, leaving 15 bases between them. The CDR3 contains 17 residues. Germline V lookup: CDR1 SGHRS, CDR2 YFSETQ. CDR3 nucleotide sequence: TGCGCCAGCAGCTTGGTCTCCGGGCAGGGCGGCAATCAGCCCCAGCATTTT. This codes for CASSLVSGQGGNQPQHF.

The chain's CDR3 is CSVETGGEDTQYF. In nucleotides, the CDR3 is TGCAGCGTCGAGACAGGGGGGGAGGATACGCAGTATTTT. This chain uses TRBV29-1 with TRBJ2-3; 9 nucleotides match TRBD1. The V segment lost 6 bases and the J segment 6 bases; nucleotides outside the gene matches: 7. Germline CDR1 reads SQVTM; CDR2 reads ANQGSEA. The CDR3 runs 13 residues.

The rearrangement uses TRBV2 and TRBJ2-1; weak D call: TRBD1 (6 bases). The CDR3 totals 13 residues. Germline V gene data show CDR1 as SNHLY and CDR2 as FYNNEI. V was clipped by 5 bases and J by 7 bases, with 12 bases between them. Here the CDR3 DNA reads TGTGCCAGCAGTCAGGACAGAATAAATGAGCAGTTCTTC. This encodes CASSQDRINEQFF.

This chain links TRBV2 with TRBJ1-1; D perhaps matches TRBD1 (5 bases). The CDR3 runs to 14 residues. In germline, CDR1 is SNHLY, CDR2 FYNNEI. With 7 bases removed from V and 0 bases from J, the gap between germline ends came to 12 bases. The DNA for the CDR3 is TGTGCCAGCACCAAAGGGGAGTTGAACACTGAAGCTTTCTTT. This encodes CASTKGELNTEAFF.

This chain connects TRBV20-1 to TRBJ2-5, with 7 bases fitting TRBD1. There are 15 residues in the CDR3. The junction had 12 bases not matched to a gene; V was cut back by 3 bases and J by 5 bases. CDR1 is DFQATT, CDR2 SNEGSKA, per germline (reference sequence). The CDR3 coding sequence is TGCAGTGCTAGGCCCCGGACAGGCCCGGGGGAGACCCAGTACTTC. It is translated as CSARPRTGPGETQYF.

This chain joins TRBV12-3 or TRBV12-4 and TRBJ1-5; D is perhaps TRBD1 (6 bases). Trimming pared 6 bases from V and 7 bases from J, leaving 13 bases between. The CDR3 totals 13 residues. CDR3 protein: CASSSHRDQPQHF. In DNA, the CDR3 is TGTGCCAGCAGCTCTCACAGGGACCAGCCCCAGCATTTT.

The rearrangement uses TRBV30 and TRBJ1-1; D is undetermined. The V end was cut by 2 bases, the J end by 6 bases, with 10 bases between. There are 12 residues in the CDR3. Per the germline V gene, CDR1 is GTSNPN and CDR2 is SVGIG (reference sequence). CDR3 amino acids: CAWSFGPAEAFF. Written as DNA, the CDR3 is TGTGCCTGGAGTTTTGGTCCCGCTGAAGCTTTCTTT.

V usage is TRBV30 and J usage is TRBJ1-1, with D tentatively TRBD1 (6 bases). Trimming took off 3 bases at V and 7 bases at J, with 12 bases between the two ends. Germline V gives CDR1 GTSNPN, CDR2 SVGIG (reference sequence). The CDR3 length is 12 residues. The CDR3 sequence: CAWREEGGEAFF. In DNA, the CDR3 is TGTGCCTGGAGGGAGGAAGGGGGTGAAGCTTTCTTT.

The chain recombines TRBV20-1 with TRBJ2-1, with a weak D call TRBD1 (5 bases). From germline, CDR1 is DFQATT and CDR2 SNEGSKA (reference sequence). The CDR3 has 16 residues. The germline V and J ends were trimmed by 0 bases and 0 bases, with 12 bases remaining between them. This CDR3 reads CSARDGAASSYNEQFF. The CDR3 DNA is TGCAGTGCTAGAGATGGGGCGGCAAGCTCCTACAATGAGCAGTTCTTC.

This chain joins TRBV7-8 and TRBJ1-2; 7 nucleotides align to TRBD1. The CDR3 consists of 14 residues. V shed 5 bases, J shed 8 bases, and the junction held 11 bases outside the gene matches. The germline gives CDR1 SGHVS, CDR2 FQNEAQ. Written as DNA, the CDR3 is TGTGCCAGCAGCAGCGGGACAGCCCTTGGAGGCTACACCTTC. Residues: CASSSGTALGGYTF.

The chain joins TRBV12-3 or TRBV12-4 to TRBJ2-7, with TRBD1 matching 9 bases. Trimming took 5 bases from V and 0 from J; bases not matched to a gene: 5. The CDR3 contains 15 residues. The CDR3 is CASSVRDRDSYEQYV. The CDR3 DNA reads as TGTGCCAGCAGTGTCCGGGACAGGGACTCCTACGAGCAGTACGTC.

V gene TRBV5-1 combines with J gene TRBJ2-7; 8 bases are a match to TRBD1. CDR3 length equals 14 residues. Per germline, CDR1 SGHRS and CDR2 YFSETQ. Losses at the gene ends were 5 bases for V and 2 bases for J; bases not matched to a gene: 6. CDR3 nucleotides: TGCGCCAGCAGGGAGGACAGGGCCCCCTACGAGCAGTACTTC. Translated: CASREDRAPYEQYF.

CDR3: CASSYTTSGRGNEQFF. CDR3 DNA: TGTGCCAGCAGTTACACCACTAGCGGGAGAGGAAATGAGCAGTTCTTC. The V and J genes are TRBV6-5 and TRBJ2-1; TRBD2 agrees at 11 bases. The CDR3 extends over 16 amino acids. Germline V gives CDR1 MNHEY, CDR2 SVGAGI. The V and J ends lost 2 bases and 7 bases, in that order; junction bases with no gene match: 7.

This clonotype came up once. The chain combines TRBV27 with TRBJ2-3; 7 nucleotides line up with TRBD2. Germline V gene data show CDR1 as MNHEY and CDR2 as SMNVEV (reference sequence). The CDR3 runs 15 residues. Unmatched junction bases numbered 7, after V lost 0 bases and J lost 7 bases. The DNA for the CDR3 is TGTGCCAGCAGTTTATCGATTGGGGGGGGGAATACGCAGTATTTT. It is translated as CASSLSIGGGNTQYF.

This chain connects TRBV7-9 to TRBJ1-1; maybe TRBD1 (6 bases). The V gene's germline CDR1 is SEHNR and CDR2 FQNEAQ (reference sequence). The CDR3 sequence is 14 residues long. The V end was cut by 1 base, the J end by 7 bases, with 13 bases between. The CDR3 DNA sequence: TGTGCCAGCAGCTTAGTTCTACAGGGTCATGAAGCTTTCTTT. Amino acid sequence: CASSLVLQGHEAFF. The full variable domain, in which reference TRBV7-9 and TRBJ1-1 provide the parts outside the CDR3, is DTGVSQNPRHKITKRGQNVTFRCDPISEHNRLYWYRQTLGQGPEFLTYFQNEAQLEKSRLLSDRFSAERPKGSFSTLEIQRTEQGDSAMYLCASSLVLQGHEAFFGQGTRLTVV.

The rearrangement joins TRBV3-1 to TRBJ2-3; TRBD2 agrees at 14 bases. Germline loops: CDR1 LGHDT, CDR2 YNNKEL (reference sequence). This CDR3 has 17 residues. V lost 3 bases, J lost 5 bases, and 7 bases stayed unmatched. The CDR3 DNA follows: TGTGCCAGCAGCCACCCGGGACTAGCGGGAGTTGGAGATACGCAGTATTTT. Translated: CASSHPGLAGVGDTQYF.

The DNA for the CDR3 is TGTGCCAGCAGCGTAGAGGTCAAGCCCCAGCATTTT. Amino acids: CASSVEVKPQHF. The V call is TRBV21-1, the J call TRBJ1-5. TRBV21-1 is shown as a pseudogene. The CDR3 spans 12 residues.

CDR3 nucleotides: TGTGCCTCCAGACAGGGGGAAAATGAGCAGTTCTTC. Its protein is CASRQGENEQFF. The rearrangement uses TRBV10-3 and TRBJ2-1, with 9 bases that match TRBD1. The CDR3 loop spans 12 amino acids. The V segment lost 11 bases and the J segment 7 bases; nucleotides outside the gene matches: 6. Germline-derived CDR1 and CDR2 are ENHRY and SYGVKD.

The CDR3 reads CASSEARGTDTQYF. The CDR3 DNA reads as TGTGCCAGCAGTGAGGCCAGGGGCACAGATACGCAGTATTTT. The gene calls are TRBV6-4 and TRBJ2-3, with D possibly matching TRBD1 (5 bases). The germline V gene has CDR1 MRHNA and CDR2 SNTAGT. The CDR3 contains 14 residues. Trimming removed 3 bases from V and 1 base from J, with 8 bases in between.

This chain joins TRBV6-2 or TRBV6-3 and TRBJ1-5; D is uncertain. The CDR3 spans 13 residues. Trimming left V 7 bases short and J 7 bases short, with 14 bases between. CDR1 MNHEY and CDR2 SVGEGT come from the germline V gene. For the CDR3, the DNA is TGTGCCAGCACCCAGCCGGGCGGCCAGCCCCAGCATTTT. This translates into CASTQPGGQPQHF.

The CDR3, as DNA: TGTGCCAGCAGCTTACAGGGACTGAACACCGGGGAGCTGTTTTTT. It encodes CASSLQGLNTGELFF. This sequence joins TRBV5-6 and TRBJ2-2; D possibly matches TRBD1 or TRBD2 (6 bases each). The length of the CDR3 is 15 residues. The germline V gene encodes CDR1 SGHDT and CDR2 YYEEEE. The V and J ends lost 2 bases and 1 base respectively, with 9 bases between them.

The CDR3 DNA follows: TGTGCCAGCAGCCAAGGAGGACTAGCGGGGGGTTACGAGCAGTACTTC. This encodes CASSQGGLAGGYEQYF. The chain recombines TRBV4-2 with TRBJ2-7; 14 bases fit TRBD2. Germline CDR1 reads LGHNA; CDR2 reads YNFKEQ. The CDR3 length is 16 residues. J was trimmed by 4 bases and V by 1 base; bases with no gene match: 3.

The rearrangement links TRBV20-1 to TRBJ1-1; 10 bases fit TRBD1. This CDR3 has 16 residues. The junction had 11 bases not matched to a gene; V was cut back by 5 bases and J by 2 bases. Germline lookup yields CDR1 DFQATT and CDR2 SNEGSKA (reference sequence). The CDR3 DNA sequence: TGCAGTGCTTGCCCTAACCGACAGGGGGCCAACACTGAAGCTTTCTTT. The encoded protein is CSACPNRQGANTEAFF.